Below are 7 T cell receptor beta chains sequenced from a single sample in a study of T-cell reconstitution after alpha-beta-depleted transplantation in children. TCRbeta library preparation incorporated unique molecular identifiers. TCRdb reprocessed the PCR reads with MiXCR, giving one entry per CDR3 protein. This sample has hundreds of thousands of distinct CDR3 sequences, with around 12% found just once. The material was PBMCs, obtained before TCRalphabeta/CD19-depleted stem cell transplant. Every receptor here comes from a girl aged 2 to 9 with congenital amegakaryocytic thrombocytopenia, due to receive a stem cell transplant.

At least ten counts were recorded for this clonotype. This chain uses TRBV11-2 with TRBJ2-7, with D possibly called TRBD1 or TRBD2 (5 bases each). The germline V and J ends were trimmed by 6 bases and 7 bases, with 16 bases remaining between them. Germline V gene data show CDR1 as SGHAT and CDR2 as FQNNGV. The CDR3 extends over 13 amino acids. Written as DNA, the CDR3 is TGTGCCAGCAGTCATTGGGGGTCGGGTGAGCAGTACTTC. It codes for CASSHWGSGEQYF.

This clonotype was observed many times. The chain is built from TRBV5-1 and TRBJ1-1, with TRBD1 matching over 8 bases. The CDR3 sequence is 15 residues long. From germline, CDR1 is SGHRS and CDR2 YFSETQ. J lost 3 bases, V lost 2 bases, and 6 bases had no gene match. The DNA of the CDR3 is TGCGCCAGCAGCTTAACCAGGGGGCGGGACACTGAAGCTTTCTTT. Translation: CASSLTRGRDTEAFF.

In this sample, this clonotype turned up a few times. This chain connects TRBV29-1 to TRBJ1-5, with D possibly TRBD1 on 5 matching bases. V shed 5 bases and J shed 4 bases, with 12 bases lying between them. The germline V gene has CDR1 SQVTM and CDR2 ANQGSEA. The CDR3 loop spans 13 amino acids. The CDR3 DNA follows: TGCAGCGTTCGTTGGGGGGGGAATCAGCCCCAGCATTTT. Translated, it gives CSVRWGGNQPQHF.

This clonotype was seen ten or more times. The rearrangement uses TRBV20-1 and TRBJ2-1, with 13 bases that match TRBD2. Germline V gene sequence: CDR1 DFQATT, CDR2 SNEGSKA (reference sequence). The CDR3 sequence is 16 residues long. The ends lost 3 bases at V and 2 bases at J; junction bases unmatched: 4. CDR3 amino acids: CSARAGLAGAYNEQFF. The CDR3 DNA sequence: TGCAGTGCTAGGGCTGGACTAGCGGGAGCCTACAATGAGCAGTTCTTC.

For this clonotype: Being one base from a much bigger clone, this may be a read error. The chain joins TRBV5-1 to TRBJ1-1; D might be TRBD1 (5 bases). Trimming removed 2 bases at V and 4 bases at J, with 9 bases between. CDR1 is SGHRS and CDR2 is YFSETQ in the germline V gene. The CDR3 spans 13 residues. The CDR3 here is CASSFWGGTEAFF. The CDR3, as DNA: TGCGCCAGCAGCTTTTGGGGGGGCACTGAAGCTTTCTTT.

Ten or more counts support this clonotype. This chain uses TRBV7-2 with TRBJ2-7; D is perhaps TRBD2 (6 bases). V was clipped by 4 bases and J by 2 bases, with 15 bases between them. The CDR3 totals 15 residues. Germline loops: CDR1 SGHTA, CDR2 FQGNSA. The CDR3 region has the DNA TGTGCCAGCAGCTCAGCCGGGACTGGGCCCTACGAGCAGTACTTC. It specifies CASSSAGTGPYEQYF.

Many counts were recorded for this clonotype. The rearrangement joins TRBV12-5 to TRBJ2-1, with D hard to call. V lost 0 bases, J lost 3 bases, and 12 bases lay in between. The CDR3 length is 16 residues. Looked up from germline, CDR1 is LGHNT and CDR2 is FRNRAP. DNA of the CDR3: TGTGCTAGTGGTTTGGTAAAAAGCGCCTTCTACAATGAGCAGTTCTTC. This gives the protein CASGLVKSAFYNEQFF.